This TCR beta chain stems from a study of response to subunit inactivated influenza vaccine. MiXCR, applied by TCRdb to the RT-PCR reads, yields one record per CDR3 protein. The sample carries 500,000 to 600,000 distinct CDR3 sequences, approximately 11% recorded once. The CDR3 loop spans 15 amino acids. V was cut by 2 bases and J by 0 bases, with 11 bases left in between. The germline CDR1 and CDR2 sequences are SGHDN and FVKESK. There are a few counts of this clonotype. These data were also filed under a second study, of T cells expressing NK-cell markers. That paper notes: The cDNA for TCR beta came from 5'RACE template switching with UMIs. Seven HCMV-seropositive donors and one seronegative donor made up the eight sequenced donors. In a handful of donors, dominant CD3+CD56+NKG2C+ clones formed about 1.0-7.5% of CD8+ cells.

The rearrangement links TRBV14 to TRBJ2-7; D gene unclear. This receptor was obtained from a man between 50 and 59 years old who received an inactivated influenza vaccine. Sequencing used PBMCs from blood, obtained on the day of vaccination. The CDR3 DNA follows: TGTGCCAGCAGCCAATACCGGGTTTACTCCTACGAGCAGTACTTC. This codes for CASSQYRVYSYEQYF.